Listed below are T cell receptor beta chains from one sample, sequenced in a study of T-cell memory formation after mild COVID-19. MiXCR was run by TCRdb on the 5' RACE reads, yielding one entry per CDR3 protein. The profile covers about 270,000 distinct CDR3 sequences, with around 15% appearing a single time and roughly 20% taken by the ten largest. Sequenced: PBMCs or a T cell subset sorted from them (not recorded which). All receptors come from a man aged 18 to 35 who had mild COVID-19 (a few samples of this study predate the infection). Cell type and time point are not known. Both conserved end residues are part of each CDR3. Fields, in order: clone size, D gene, V gene, CDR3 length, J gene, CDR3 DNA, CDR3 protein. The D gene is left open where the match is weak. The listing skips clone size in some rows; elsewhere it reads once, few, many or a size class.

NA,NA,TRBV6-5,15,TRBJ2-7,TGTGCCAGCAGTTACTCCCGTACACACCCCTACGAGCAGTACTTC,CASSYSRTHPYEQYF
NA,NA,TRBV15,15,TRBJ1-2,TGTGCCACCAGCACTATATCAACAGGGTCCTATGGCTACACCTTC,CATSTISTGSYGYTF
few,NA,TRBV5-1,15,TRBJ2-5,TGCGCCAGCAGCACCGATTGGGCATACGTAGAGACCCAGTACTTC,CASSTDWAYVETQYF
NA,NA,TRBV4-1,16,TRBJ2-2,TGCGCCAGCAGCCAAGGGGGGGACGCGAACACCGGGGAGCTGTTTTTT,CASSQGGDANTGELFF
NA,NA,TRBV15,13,TRBJ1-2,TGTGCCACCAGCACTCGACCTGCCTCGGGCTACACCTTC,CATSTRPASGYTF
few,NA,TRBV11-3,13,TRBJ1-1,TGTGCCAGCAGCTTAAACGAGAACACTGAAGCTTTCTTT,CASSLNENTEAFF
few,NA,TRBV7-9,12,TRBJ1-3,TGTGCCAGCAGCCCCCCTCAGAACACCATATATTTT,CASSPPQNTIYF
few,NA,TRBV6-2/TRBV6-3,13,TRBJ2-1,TGTGCCAGCAGTTTTGTCGACAACAATGAGCAGTTCTTC,CASSFVDNNEQFF
few,TRBD2,TRBV20-1,14,TRBJ2-5,TGCAGTGCTGGTCAATGGGGAGGGGTAGAGACCCAGTACTTC,CSAGQWGGVETQYF
few,NA,TRBV5-1,14,TRBJ2-4,TGCGCCAGCAGTCAGACTAGAATGAGGCACATTCAGTACTTC,CASSQTRMRHIQYF
few,NA,TRBV11-2,19,TRBJ2-1,TGTGCCAGCAGCTTAGGTTACGGGGGCGCTGGGATAGGACACAATGAGCAGTTCTTC,CASSLGYGGAGIGHNEQFF
NA,TRBD1,TRBV7-2,15,TRBJ1-1,TGTGCCAGCAGCTCAGGGGGCTTACCGAACACTGAAGCTTTCTTT,CASSSGGLPNTEAFF
once,NA,TRBV19,14,TRBJ1-2,TGTGCCAGTAGTATAGTGGGCAGGGATTATGGCTACACCTTC,CASSIVGRDYGYTF
many,TRBD1,TRBV5-1,15,TRBJ2-1,TGCGCCAGCAGCTTCCCGGGACAGGGAGATAATGAGCAGTTCTTC,CASSFPGQGDNEQFF
NA,NA,TRBV5-1,16,TRBJ2-1,TGCGCCAGCAACGCGCCGGGGGCAGTAGGATACAATGAGCAGTTCTTC,CASNAPGAVGYNEQFF
many,NA,TRBV15,13,TRBJ2-3,TGTGCCACCAGCAGAGATAGGGTAGATACGCAGTATTTT,CATSRDRVDTQYF
few,TRBD2,TRBV6-2/TRBV6-3,16,TRBJ2-3,TGTGCCAGCAGTTACGATTGGACTAGCGGCACAGATACGCAGTATTTT,CASSYDWTSGTDTQYF
few,NA,TRBV3-1,16,TRBJ2-7,TGTGCCAGCAGCCAAGCAGGCCGACACCGTCTCTACGAGCAGTACTTC,CASSQAGRHRLYEQYF
few,NA,TRBV7-9,14,TRBJ1-5,TGTGCCAGCAGCTTCCAGGGGAGCAATCAGCCCCAGCATTTT,CASSFQGSNQPQHF
NA,NA,TRBV10-3,11,TRBJ2-7,TGTGCCATCAGGGACATTAACGAGCAGTACTTC,CAIRDINEQYF
NA,NA,TRBV6-5,16,TRBJ2-3,TGTGCCAGCAGTTACTCGAGGGTTGGGGGTTATGATACGCAGTATTTT,CASSYSRVGGYDTQYF
NA,NA,TRBV7-8,11,TRBJ1-1,TGTGCCAGCAGCTTAACAGGGAGAGCTTTCTTT,CASSLTGRAFF
few,TRBD1,TRBV4-3,15,TRBJ1-1,TGCGCCAGCAGCCAAGTCCACACAGGGGATACTGAAGCTTTCTTT,CASSQVHTGDTEAFF
NA,TRBD2,TRBV5-1,14,TRBJ2-3,TGCGCCAGCAGCCGGGACTACGACACAGATACGCAGTATTTT,CASSRDYDTDTQYF
many,NA,TRBV4-3,14,TRBJ2-5,TGCGCCAGCAGCCATGCCGGGCTCGGGAAGACCCAGTACTTC,CASSHAGLGKTQYF